The 3 T cell receptor beta chains reported below all come from one sample, sequenced in a study of T-cell reconstitution after alpha-beta-depleted transplantation in children. TCRbeta library construction was performed incorporating unique molecular identifiers. TCRdb reanalysed the PCR reads using MiXCR and keeps one entry per CDR3 protein. The table shows hundreds of thousands of distinct CDR3 sequences, with roughly 12% occurring only once. The sequenced sample was peripheral blood, obtained 180 days after TCRalphabeta/CD19-depleted stem cell transplant. The receptor source for this set is a male patient between 2 and 10 years old who had a stem cell transplant for chronic granulomatous disease, so the T cells may come from the graft donor.

Notes on this clonotype: A much more abundant neighbour one base away suggests this may be a read error. The chain employs TRBV7-9 and TRBJ2-7; 7 nucleotides agree with TRBD2. With V trimmed by 5 bases and J by 6 bases, 7 bases remained unmatched. Germline CDR1 SEHNR, CDR2 FQNEAQ (reference sequence). The CDR3 loop spans 13 amino acids. The CDR3 nucleotides are TGTGCCAGCAGCACGGGAGGTGTGTGCGAGCAGTACTTC. Translating gives CASSTGGVCEQYF.

In this sample, this clonotype turned up many times. This chain uses TRBV6-1 with TRBJ2-6; D call uncertain. The CDR3 has 15 residues. The germline V gene has CDR1 MNHNS and CDR2 SASEGT. The ends were cut back, 8 bases at V and 0 bases at J, with 11 bases in the middle. The chain's CDR3 is CASHGRSSGANVLTF. CDR3 bases: TGTGCCAGCCATGGCAGGTCCTCTGGGGCCAACGTCCTGACTTTC.

This clonotype has only a few counts. This rearrangement joins TRBV11-2 to TRBJ2-3, with 7 bases lining up with TRBD2. Trimming removed 5 bases from V and 1 base from J; junction bases left unmatched: 18. This CDR3 has 19 amino acids. CDR1 SGHAT and CDR2 FQNNGV come from the germline V gene. The chain's CDR3 is CASSPFGLADLSRTDTQYF. CDR3 sequence (DNA): TGTGCCAGCAGCCCGTTTGGGCTAGCGGATCTAAGTCGCACAGATACGCAGTATTTT.